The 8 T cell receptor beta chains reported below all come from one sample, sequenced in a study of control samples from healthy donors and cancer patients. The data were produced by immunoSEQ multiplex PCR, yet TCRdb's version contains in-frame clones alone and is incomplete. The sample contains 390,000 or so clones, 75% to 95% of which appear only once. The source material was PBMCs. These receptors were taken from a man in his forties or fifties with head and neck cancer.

CDR3 nucleotides: TGTGCCAGCAGTTTAGGATCGGGGGTTTCTGGAAACACCATATATTTT. It codes for CASSLGSGVSGNTIYF. The chain has TRBV28 and TRBJ1-3; D is perhaps TRBD1 (5 bases). V was trimmed by 2 bases and J by 1 base, leaving 12 bases between them. Germline assignment: CDR1 MDHEN and CDR2 SYDVKM. The CDR3 covers 16 residues.

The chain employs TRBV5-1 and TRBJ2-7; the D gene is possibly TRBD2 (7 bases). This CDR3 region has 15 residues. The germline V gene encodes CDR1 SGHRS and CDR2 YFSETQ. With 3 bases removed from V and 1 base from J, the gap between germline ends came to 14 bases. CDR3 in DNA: TGCGCCAGCAGCTCACTGCGGGGGACATCCTACGAGCAGTACTTC. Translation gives CASSSLRGTSYEQYF.

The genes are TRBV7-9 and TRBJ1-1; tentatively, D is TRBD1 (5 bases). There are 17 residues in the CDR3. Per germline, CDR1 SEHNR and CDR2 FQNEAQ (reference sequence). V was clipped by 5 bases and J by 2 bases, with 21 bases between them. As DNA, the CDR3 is TGTGCCAGCAGCCCCTCCCCCACCGGGACCCCAAACACTGAAGCTTTCTTT. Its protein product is CASSPSPTGTPNTEAFF.

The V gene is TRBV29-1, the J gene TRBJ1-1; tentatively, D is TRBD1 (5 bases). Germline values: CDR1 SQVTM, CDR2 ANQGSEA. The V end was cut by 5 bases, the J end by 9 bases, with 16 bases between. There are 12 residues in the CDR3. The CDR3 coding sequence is TGCAGCGTTTATGAACCCCCAGGGAAAGCTTTCTTT. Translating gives CSVYEPPGKAFF.

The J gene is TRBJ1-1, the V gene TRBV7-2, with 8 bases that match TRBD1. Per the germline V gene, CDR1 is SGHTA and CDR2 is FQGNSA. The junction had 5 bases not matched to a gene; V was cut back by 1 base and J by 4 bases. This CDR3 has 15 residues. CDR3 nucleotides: TGTGCCAGCAGCTTAGAGACAGGGGTCCGCACTGAAGCTTTCTTT. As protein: CASSLETGVRTEAFF.

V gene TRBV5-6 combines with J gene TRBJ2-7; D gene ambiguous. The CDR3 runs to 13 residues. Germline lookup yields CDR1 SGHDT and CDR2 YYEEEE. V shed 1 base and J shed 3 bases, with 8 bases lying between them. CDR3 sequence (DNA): TGTGCCAGCAGCTTGTTGCAGTTCTACGAGCAGTACTTC. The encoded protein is CASSLLQFYEQYF.

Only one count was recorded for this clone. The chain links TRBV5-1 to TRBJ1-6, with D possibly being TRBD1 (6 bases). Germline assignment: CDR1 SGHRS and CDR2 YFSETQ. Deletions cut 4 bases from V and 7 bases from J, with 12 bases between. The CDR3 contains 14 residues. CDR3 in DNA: TGCGCCAGCAGCCCTGATCAGGGGAATTCACCCCTCCACTTT. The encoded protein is CASSPDQGNSPLHF.

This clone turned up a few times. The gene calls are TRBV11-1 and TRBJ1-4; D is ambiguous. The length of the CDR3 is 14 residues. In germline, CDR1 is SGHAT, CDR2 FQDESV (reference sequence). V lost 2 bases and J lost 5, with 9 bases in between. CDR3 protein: CASSLYSPNEKLFF. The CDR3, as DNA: TGTGCCAGCAGCTTATACAGCCCGAATGAAAAACTGTTTTTT.